A selection of T cell receptor beta chains follows, all from one sample in a study of shared clonotypes between healthy human individuals. Some clones are missing from TCRdb's copy, which holds only in-frame ones; the method was immunoSEQ multiplex PCR. The data show 110,000 or so clones, around 68% seen once. Source material: memory CD8+ T cells sorted from blood. These receptors were taken from a woman aged 30 to 39 in good health. Each CDR3 is given with its conserved first and last residue.

v_gene: TRBV27; CDR3aa: CASSPVGTGNTIYF
v_gene: TRBV28; CDR3aa: CASSPRQRGVYNEQFF
v_gene: TRBV5-7; CDR3aa: CASTTVPTVSYEQYF
v_gene: TRBV7-9; CDR3aa: CASSWGDGLLNNEQFF
v_gene: TRBV11-2; CDR3aa: CASSLGQGRFYEQYF
v_gene: TRBV6-1; CDR3aa: CASSAAEGGPDEQYF
v_gene: TRBV27; CDR3aa: CASRPKIRGLSYEQYF
v_gene: TRBV6-1; CDR3aa: CASSEDGTGTGFGFGNTIYF
v_gene: TRBV5-6; CDR3aa: CASSSWGGNNQPQHF
v_gene: TRBV27; CDR3aa: CASSPTSRLITDTQYF
v_gene: TRBV9; CDR3aa: CASSVGGQHTYEQYF
v_gene: TRBV6-4; CDR3aa: CASSADATGRNEQYF
v_gene: TRBV11-2; CDR3aa: CASSLKREIHEQYF
v_gene: TRBV15; CDR3aa: CATSRDAENTEAFF
v_gene: TRBV29-1; CDR3aa: CSVDSSTDTQYF
v_gene: TRBV4-2; CDR3aa: CASSQEAGSNGYTF
v_gene: TRBV7-3; CDR3aa: CASSSEHYDNEQFF
v_gene: TRBV5-8; CDR3aa: CASSVQGLNTEAFF
v_gene: TRBV6-4; CDR3aa: CASSDGTGDTGELFF
v_gene: TRBV28; CDR3aa: CASSSSGGPNTGELFF
v_gene: TRBV27; CDR3aa: CASRKVSGGFNEQFF
v_gene: TRBV9; CDR3aa: CASSVEWTNSYEQYF
v_gene: TRBV27; CDR3aa: CASSDRVGGAYEQYF
v_gene: TRBV5-1; CDR3aa: CASSADKLIGELFF
v_gene: TRBV19; CDR3aa: CATEQGNLNTEAFF
v_gene: TRBV5-1; CDR3aa: CASSLERAYEQYF
v_gene: TRBV5-6; CDR3aa: CASSLGSGRGSGNTIYF
v_gene: TRBV7-6; CDR3aa: CASSWGDPNTGELFF
v_gene: TRBV27; CDR3aa: CASSSPGHYNSPLHF
v_gene: TRBV7-9; CDR3aa: CASSPLAGAYEQYF